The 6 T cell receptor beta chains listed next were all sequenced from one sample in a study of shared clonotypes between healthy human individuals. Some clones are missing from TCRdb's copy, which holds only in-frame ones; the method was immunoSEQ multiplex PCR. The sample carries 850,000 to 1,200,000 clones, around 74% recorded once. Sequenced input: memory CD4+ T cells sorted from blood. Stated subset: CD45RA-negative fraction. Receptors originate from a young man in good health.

The CDR3 is CASSSRTGTEAFF. The DNA for the CDR3 is TGTGCCAGCAGCTCTAGGACAGGGACTGAAGCTTTCTTT. V gene TRBV11-2 combines with J gene TRBJ1-1, with 8 bases fitting TRBD1. Germline-derived CDR1 and CDR2 are SGHAT and FQNNGV. There are 13 residues in the CDR3. The V gene end was trimmed by 4 bases and the J gene end by 5 bases; junction bases not matched to a gene: 3.

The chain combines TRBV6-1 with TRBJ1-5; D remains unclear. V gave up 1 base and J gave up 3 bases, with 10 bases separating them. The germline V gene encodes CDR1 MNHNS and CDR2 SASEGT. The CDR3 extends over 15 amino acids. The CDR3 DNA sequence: TGTGCCAGCAGTGAAGTCCCGGCGTACAATCAGCCCCAGCATTTT. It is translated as CASSEVPAYNQPQHF.

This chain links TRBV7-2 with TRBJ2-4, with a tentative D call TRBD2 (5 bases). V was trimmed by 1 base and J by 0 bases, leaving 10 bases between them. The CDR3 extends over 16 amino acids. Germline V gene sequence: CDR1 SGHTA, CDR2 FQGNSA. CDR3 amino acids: CASSLVGRLAKNIQYF. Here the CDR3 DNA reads TGTGCCAGCAGCTTAGTAGGGAGACTAGCCAAAAACATTCAGTACTTC. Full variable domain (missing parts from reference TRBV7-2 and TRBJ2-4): GAGVSQSPSNKVTEKGKDVELRCDPISGHTALYWYRQSLGQGLEFLIYFQGNSAPDKSGLPSDRFSAERTGGSVSTLTIQRTQQEDSAVYLCASSLVGRLAKNIQYFGAGTRLSVL.

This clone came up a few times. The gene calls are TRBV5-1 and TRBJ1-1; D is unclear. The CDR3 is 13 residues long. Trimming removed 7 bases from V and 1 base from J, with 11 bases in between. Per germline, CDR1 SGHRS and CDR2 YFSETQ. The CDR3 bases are TGCGCCAGCGCGGAGGGAGAGAACACTGAAGCTTTCTTT. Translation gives CASAEGENTEAFF.

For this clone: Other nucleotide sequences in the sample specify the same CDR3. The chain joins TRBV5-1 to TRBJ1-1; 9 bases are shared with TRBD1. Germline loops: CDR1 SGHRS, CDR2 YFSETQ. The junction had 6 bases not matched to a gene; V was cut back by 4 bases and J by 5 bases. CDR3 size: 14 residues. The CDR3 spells CASSLQGARTEAFF. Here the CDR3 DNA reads TGCGCCAGCAGCCTACAGGGGGCTAGGACTGAAGCTTTCTTT.

In DNA, the CDR3 is TGTGCCAGCAGCTTAAATGGTATCGGTGGAGAGACCCAGTACTTC. Translating it yields CASSLNGIGGETQYF. The chain carries TRBV7-3 and TRBJ2-5; no clear D gene. The CDR3 sequence is 15 residues long. V was shortened by 1 base and J by 4 bases, with 13 bases between the two germline ends. Germline assignment: CDR1 SGHTA and CDR2 FQGTGA.